The 9 T cell receptor beta chains below were found in one sample sequenced in a study of blood T cell repertoires in COVID-19. The method was immunoSEQ multiplex PCR; TCRdb's version includes in-frame clones alone and lacks a portion of them. The sample has 200,000 or so clones, 80% to 90% seen once. The specimen sequenced was peripheral blood. These TCRs come from a man in his 60s with acute or convalescent COVID-19.

The CDR3 loop reads CASSLEGGGGNTGELFF. Written as DNA, the CDR3 is TGCGCCAGCAGCTTGGAGGGCGGCGGGGGAAACACCGGGGAGCTGTTTTTT. The rearrangement links TRBV5-1 to TRBJ2-2; TRBD2 matches at 7 bases. Germline V gene lookup returns CDR1 SGHRS and CDR2 YFSETQ. The V segment lost 0 bases and the J segment 2 bases; nucleotides outside the gene matches: 7. This CDR3 region has 17 residues.

The V and J genes are TRBV19 and TRBJ2-3; possible D gene TRBD2, 6 bases. Germline CDR1 reads LNHDA; CDR2 reads SQIVND (reference sequence). The CDR3 length is 14 residues. V was shortened by 9 bases and J by 1 base, with 14 bases between the two germline ends. The CDR3 bases are TGTGCCAGCAGACATCCGGGGGGCACAGATACGCAGTATTTT. As protein: CASRHPGGTDTQYF.

The chain links TRBV27 to TRBJ2-7; 11 bases are shared with TRBD2. With V trimmed by 7 bases and J by 1 base, 15 bases remained unmatched. From germline, CDR1 is MNHEY and CDR2 SMNVEV (reference sequence). There are 18 residues in the CDR3. The CDR3 nucleotides are TGTGCCAGCACCTTACGGACGCTAGCGGGAGGCAAATCCTACGAGCAGTACTTC. Protein sequence: CASTLRTLAGGKSYEQYF.

This chain links TRBV19 with TRBJ1-4, with D unresolved. CDR1 and CDR2 (germline): LNHDA, SQIVND (reference sequence). CDR3 size: 11 residues. Trimming removed 4 bases from V and 13 bases from J, with 10 bases in between. The CDR3 DNA reads TGTGCCAGTAGTACCTTATCAGGACTGTTTTTT. Amino acid sequence: CASSTLSGLFF.

The chain is built from TRBV6-6 and TRBJ1-3, with D uncertain. Germline V lookup: CDR1 MNHNY, CDR2 SVGAGI (reference sequence). V lost 5 bases and J 1 base, leaving 9 bases between the germline ends. CDR3 size: 14 residues. CDR3 sequence: CASSASGSGNTIYF. In DNA form, the CDR3 reads TGTGCCAGCAGTGCCAGCGGGTCTGGAAACACCATATATTTT.

The chain is built from TRBV10-3 and TRBJ2-2, with a weak D call TRBD2 (6 bases). The V end was cut by 3 bases, the J end by 2 bases, with 13 bases between. Looked up from germline, CDR1 is ENHRY and CDR2 is SYGVKD. The CDR3 has 16 amino acids. The CDR3 here is CAISDGRAGNTGELFF. In nucleotides, the CDR3 is TGTGCCATCAGTGACGGCAGGGCGGGAAACACCGGGGAGCTGTTTTTT.

Here the CDR3 reads CASRTGQGRHQPQHF. The CDR3 DNA sequence: TGTGCCAGCAGAACCGGACAGGGGCGACATCAGCCCCAGCATTTT. The rearrangement joins TRBV6-6 to TRBJ1-5; 9 bases match TRBD1. Trimming at V came to 6 bases and at J to 5 bases, leaving 8 bases not matched to a gene. Looked up from germline, CDR1 is MNHNY and CDR2 is SVGAGI (reference sequence). The CDR3 contains 15 residues.

The chain combines TRBV29-1 with TRBJ1-1; the D gene is possibly TRBD1 (6 bases). Germline CDR1 is SQVTM and CDR2 is ANQGSEA. The V end was cut by 6 bases, the J end by 4 bases, with 12 bases between. This CDR3 is built from 12 residues. The CDR3 bases are TGCAGCGTGAATATAGGGGGCACTGAAGCTTTCTTT. The encoded protein is CSVNIGGTEAFF.

The rearrangement uses TRBV3-1 (or the pseudogene TRBV3-2) and TRBJ1-1; 8 bases match TRBD1. The CDR3 has 15 residues. V shed 4 bases, J shed 0 bases, and the junction held 4 bases outside the gene matches. The germline gives CDR1 LGHDT, CDR2 YNNKEL (reference sequence). The CDR3 region is CASSPRTGMNTEAFF. For the CDR3, the DNA is TGTGCCAGCAGCCCGCGGACAGGGATGAACACTGAAGCTTTCTTT.